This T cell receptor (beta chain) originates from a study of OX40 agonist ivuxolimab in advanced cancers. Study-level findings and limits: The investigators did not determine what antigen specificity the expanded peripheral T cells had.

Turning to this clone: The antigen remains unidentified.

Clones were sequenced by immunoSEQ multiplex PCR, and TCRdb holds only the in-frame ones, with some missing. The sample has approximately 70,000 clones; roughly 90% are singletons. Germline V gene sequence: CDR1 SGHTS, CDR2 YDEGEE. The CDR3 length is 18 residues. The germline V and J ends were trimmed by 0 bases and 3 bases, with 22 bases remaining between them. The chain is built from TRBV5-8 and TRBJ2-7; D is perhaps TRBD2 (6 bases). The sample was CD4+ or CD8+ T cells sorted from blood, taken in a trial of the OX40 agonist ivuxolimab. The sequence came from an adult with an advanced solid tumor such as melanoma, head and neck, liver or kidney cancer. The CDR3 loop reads CASSLGVFSGVLNYEQYF. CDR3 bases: TGTGCCAGCAGCTTGGGGGTATTTTCGGGGGTCCTTAACTACGAGCAGTACTTC. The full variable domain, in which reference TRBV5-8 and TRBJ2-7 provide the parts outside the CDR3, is EAGVTQSPTHLIKTRGQQATLRCSPISGHTSVYWYQQALGLGLQFLLWYDEGEERNRGNFPPRFSGRQFPNYSSELNVNALELEDSALYLCASSLGVFSGVLNYEQYFGPGTRLTVT.